This T cell receptor beta chain is drawn from a study of OX40 agonist ivuxolimab in advanced cancers. Study overall: Ivuxolimab, an antibody acting as an agonist of OX40 (CD134), was used to treat patients. Patients were dosed intravenously with ivuxolimab at 0.01 to 10 mg/kg every 2 weeks.

The CDR3 sequence is 14 residues long. With 0 bases removed from V and 7 bases from J, the gap between germline ends came to 9 bases. CDR1 is MNHEY, CDR2 SVGAGI, per germline. Blood sampling took place at baseline, cycle 4 day 1, and cycle 7 day 1. About this clone: Its cognate antigen is unknown.

Study conclusions and caveats: Clonal expansion among partial responders at 0.1-3.0 mg/kg ranked near the lowest.

Clones were sequenced by immunoSEQ multiplex PCR, and TCRdb holds only the in-frame ones, with some missing. Of tens of thousands of clones in the sample, over 75% were seen once. The rearrangement uses TRBV6-5 and TRBJ2-2, with no clear D. This specimen consisted of CD4+ or CD8+ T cells sorted from blood, obtained in a trial of the OX40 agonist ivuxolimab. This TCR came from an adult with an advanced solid tumor such as melanoma, head and neck, liver or kidney cancer. The CDR3 sequence: CASSYSEVGGELFF. Here the CDR3 DNA reads TGTGCCAGCAGTTACTCAGAGGTCGGCGGGGAGCTGTTTTTT.